Following are 20 T cell receptor beta chains from one sample sequenced in a study of shared clonotypes between healthy human individuals (dated by TCRdb to about 2020). The method behind the library was the immunoSEQ multiplex PCR assay. The table was pulled from immuneACCESS by TCRdb, which kept in-frame rearrangements only. Such tables lose some clones; where checked, under half of the loss comes from unresolved V genes, and the rest has no known cause. This sample lists about 330,000 clones; over 75% were detected once. The ten largest clones represent 15% to 20% of the sample. The sample taken for sequencing was memory CD8+ T cells sorted from blood. What the cell subset or site label conveys for this sample: CD45RO+ cells pooled with CCR7-negative TemRA cells. The receptors stem from a man between 18 and 35 years old in good health.

This chain links TRBV7-6 with TRBJ1-2; D is undetermined. V lost 2 bases and J 8 bases, leaving 12 bases between the germline ends. There are 13 residues in the CDR3. Germline CDR1 is SGHVS and CDR2 is FNYEAQ. The CDR3 DNA sequence: TGTGCCAGCAGCTTACTTTCCCGTTCCGGCTACACCTTC. Residues: CASSLLSRSGYTF. Filled out from reference TRBV7-6 and TRBJ1-2, the complete variable domain reads GAGVSQSPRYKVTKRGQDVALRCDPISGHVSLYWYRQALGQGPEFLTYFNYEAQQDKSGLPNDRFSAERPEGSISTLTIQRTEQRDSAMYRCASSLLSRSGYTFGSGTRLTVV.

V is TRBV5-6 and J is TRBJ2-1; D unresolved. V was trimmed by 1 base and J by 14 bases, leaving 13 bases between them. CDR1 and CDR2 from the germline V gene are SGHDT and YYEEEE. The CDR3 has 12 residues. CDR3: CASSLNSYIEFF. The CDR3 nucleotides read TGTGCCAGCAGCTTGAACTCCTACATTGAGTTCTTC.

This sequence joins TRBV30 and TRBJ2-5; possible D gene TRBD1, 8 bases. Trimming removed 4 bases from V and 5 bases from J, with 17 bases in between. From germline, CDR1 is GTSNPN and CDR2 SVGIG (reference sequence). CDR3 length: 14 residues. Here the CDR3 DNA reads TGTGCCTGGACCCAAACAGGGGGAGGGGAGACCCAGTACTTC. Translation gives CAWTQTGGGETQYF.

The chain combines TRBV27 with TRBJ1-5; D remains unclear. V was pared by 2 bases and J by 3 bases, with 11 bases between. The CDR3 has 15 amino acids. Germline V gene data show CDR1 as MNHEY and CDR2 as SMNVEV (reference sequence). The CDR3, as DNA: TGTGCCAGCAGTTTAACTGGATCGTTCAATCAGCCCCAGCATTTT. Its protein product is CASSLTGSFNQPQHF.

The rearrangement joins TRBV2 to TRBJ2-6; possible D gene TRBD1, 5 bases. The germline CDR1 and CDR2 sequences are SNHLY and FYNNEI. The CDR3 is made up of 16 amino acids. V was trimmed by 4 bases and J by 4 bases, leaving 14 bases between them. The CDR3 spells CASSAKGSLGANVLTF. The DNA for the CDR3 is TGTGCCAGCAGTGCGAAGGGGTCCCTCGGGGCCAACGTCCTGACTTTC.

J is TRBJ1-1 and V is TRBV7-2, with a possible D match to TRBD1 (5 bases). The CDR3 extends over 15 amino acids. V was shortened by 1 base and J by 5 bases, with 14 bases between the two germline ends. Germline V CDR1 and CDR2: SGHTA, FQGNSA. The CDR3 DNA sequence: TGTGCCAGCAGCTTAGTCGGGGGGAAAGGTACTGAAGCTTTCTTT. It encodes CASSLVGGKGTEAFF.

V usage is TRBV4-1 and J usage is TRBJ2-7; TRBD1 matches 7 bases. The V and J ends lost 0 bases and 1 base, in that order; junction bases with no gene match: 6. The CDR3 is 16 amino acids. The germline CDR1 and CDR2 sequences are MGHRA and YSYEKL. The CDR3 sequence is CASSQDRTGHSYEQYF. The CDR3 region has the DNA TGCGCCAGCAGCCAAGATAGGACAGGACATTCCTACGAGCAGTACTTC.

In this sample, this clone turned up many times. The chain recombines TRBV2 with TRBJ2-5; 12 bases are shared with TRBD2. CDR1 and CDR2 from the germline V gene are SNHLY and FYNNEI. The trim removed 2 bases at V and 3 bases at J, leaving 4 bases unmatched. The CDR3 has 16 residues. The CDR3 is CASSENGLAGKETQYF. The CDR3 DNA reads TGTGCCAGCAGTGAAAATGGACTAGCGGGGAAAGAGACCCAGTACTTC.

The rearrangement uses TRBV5-1 and TRBJ2-1; D might be TRBD1 or TRBD2, each matching 5 bases. In germline, CDR1 is SGHRS, CDR2 YFSETQ. The length of the CDR3 is 15 residues. Between the trimmed V and J ends, which lost 4 bases and 7 bases, there was a span of 18 bases. For the CDR3, the DNA is TGCGCCAGCAGCGTGGGAATCGGGGCGTGGAATGAGCAGTTCTTC. It translates to CASSVGIGAWNEQFF.

The gene calls are TRBV6-5 and TRBJ1-1; no clear D. Per the germline V gene, CDR1 is MNHEY and CDR2 is SVGAGI. This CDR3 spans 16 amino acids. V was shortened by 0 bases and J by 0 bases, with 11 bases between the two germline ends. The CDR3, as DNA: TGTGCCAGCAGTTACTCGAGAAAAAGGTTGAACACTGAAGCTTTCTTT. Translation gives CASSYSRKRLNTEAFF.

This sequence joins TRBV15 and TRBJ2-7; a weak D match, TRBD2 (6 bases). Trimming removed 5 bases at V and 5 bases at J, with 19 bases between. From germline, CDR1 is LNHNV and CDR2 YYDKDF (reference sequence). This CDR3 is 15 amino acids long. Written as DNA, the CDR3 is TGTGCCACCAGCGGGGGGTACCTCAGGGTCGACGAGCAGTACTTC. It codes for CATSGGYLRVDEQYF.

The J gene is TRBJ2-7, the V gene TRBV5-5, with TRBD2 identical over 15 bases. The length of the CDR3 is 16 residues. With V trimmed by 4 bases and J by 1 base, 3 bases remained unmatched. The germline V gene encodes CDR1 SGHKS and CDR2 YYEKEE (reference sequence). CDR3 protein: CASSLGLAGGSYEQYF. Written as DNA, the CDR3 is TGTGCCAGCAGCCTGGGACTAGCGGGAGGATCCTACGAGCAGTACTTC.

The chain employs TRBV4-1 and TRBJ2-7, with 9 bases matching TRBD2. The CDR3 is 15 residues long. The germline CDR1 and CDR2 sequences are MGHRA and YSYEKL. V lost 5 bases to trimming and J lost 3 bases; unmatched junction nucleotides: 8. The CDR3 bases are TGCGCCAGCAGCTGGAGACTAGCGGAATTCTACGAGCAGTACTTC. It encodes CASSWRLAEFYEQYF.

By share of the sample, this clone is medium-sized. This chain connects TRBV27 to TRBJ2-7; a possible D gene is TRBD1 (7 bases). The CDR3 length is 15 residues. Looked up from germline, CDR1 is MNHEY and CDR2 is SMNVEV (reference sequence). The V gene lost 10 bases and the J gene lost 1 base, with 20 bases spanning the gap. CDR3 DNA sequence: TGTGCCACCAAGTTCCTCAGGGGGACTTCCTACGAGCAGTACTTC. It codes for CATKFLRGTSYEQYF.

This chain joins TRBV6-1 and TRBJ1-4, with 7 bases aligning to TRBD1. The V and J ends lost 5 bases and 6 bases, in that order; junction bases with no gene match: 6. This CDR3 is 14 amino acids long. Germline V gene data show CDR1 as MNHNS and CDR2 as SASEGT. The CDR3 DNA reads as TGTGCCAGCAGTCCAGGACAGGCGGATGAAAAACTGTTTTTT. Amino acid sequence: CASSPGQADEKLFF.

This clone was recorded only once. V and J are TRBV27 and TRBJ1-2, with a tentative D call TRBD1 (5 bases). The CDR3 is 16 amino acids. V gave up 5 bases and J gave up 4 bases, with 20 bases separating them. Germline V lookup: CDR1 MNHEY, CDR2 SMNVEV (reference sequence). Written as DNA, the CDR3 is TGTGCCAGCAGTCCGTCCGAGGGGCGACGAACCTATGGCTACACCTTC. Translated: CASSPSEGRRTYGYTF.

This clone was counted a single time. The chain has TRBV11-2 and TRBJ1-4; D is perhaps TRBD1 (5 bases). The CDR3 is 14 residues long. Trimming cost V 2 bases and J 7 bases, with 11 bases left between them. The germline V gene has CDR1 SGHAT and CDR2 FQNNGV. CDR3 sequence reads: CASSLLVGGEKLFF. The CDR3 coding sequence is TGTGCCAGCAGCTTATTGGTGGGGGGTGAAAAACTGTTTTTT. The whole variable domain, filled in from reference TRBV11-2 and TRBJ1-4, reads EAGVAQSPRYKIIEKRQSVAFWCNPISGHATLYWYQQILGQGPKLLIQFQNNGVVDDSQLPKDRFSAERLKGVDSTLKIQPAKLEDSAVYLCASSLLVGGEKLFFGSGTQLSVL.

The gene calls are TRBV5-1 and TRBJ2-1; perhaps TRBD1 as D (5 bases). The V gene lost 1 base and the J gene lost 8 bases, with 7 bases spanning the gap. Per germline, CDR1 SGHRS and CDR2 YFSETQ. CDR3 length equals 12 residues. DNA of the CDR3: TGCGCCAGCAGCTTGAGGGGTGATGAGCAGTTCTTC. It encodes CASSLRGDEQFF.

V is TRBV30 and J is TRBJ2-7; no firm D call. V lost 0 bases, J lost 3 bases, and 15 bases lay in between. Germline V lookup: CDR1 GTSNPN, CDR2 SVGIG (reference sequence). This CDR3 is 15 amino acids long. The chain's CDR3 is CAWSVRGPPYYEQYF. The CDR3 nucleotides are TGTGCCTGGAGTGTGAGAGGTCCCCCCTACTACGAGCAGTACTTC. The full variable domain, in which reference TRBV30 and TRBJ2-7 provide the parts outside the CDR3, is SQTIHQWPATLVQPVGSPLSLECTVEGTSNPNLYWYRQAAGRGLQLLFYSVGIGQISSEVPQNLSASRPQDRQFILSSKKLLLSDSGFYLCAWSVRGPPYYEQYFGPGTRLTVT.

The chain is built from TRBV6-1 and TRBJ1-1; D is unclear. The CDR3 length is 14 residues. Germline lookup yields CDR1 MNHNS and CDR2 SASEGT. V was shortened by 0 bases and J by 0 bases, with 5 bases between the two germline ends. The CDR3 reads CASSEAVVNTEAFF. DNA of the CDR3: TGTGCCAGCAGTGAAGCGGTAGTGAACACTGAAGCTTTCTTT.